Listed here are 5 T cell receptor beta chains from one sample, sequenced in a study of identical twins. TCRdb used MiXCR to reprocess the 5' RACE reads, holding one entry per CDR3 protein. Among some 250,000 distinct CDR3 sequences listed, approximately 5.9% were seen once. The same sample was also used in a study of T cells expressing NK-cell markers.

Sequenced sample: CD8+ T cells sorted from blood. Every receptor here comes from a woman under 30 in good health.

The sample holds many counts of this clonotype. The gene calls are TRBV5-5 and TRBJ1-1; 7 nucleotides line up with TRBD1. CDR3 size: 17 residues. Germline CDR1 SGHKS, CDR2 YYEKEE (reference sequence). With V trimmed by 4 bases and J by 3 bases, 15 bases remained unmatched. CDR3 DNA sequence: TGTGCCAGCAGCGTAACCTCGACAGGGAAAAGGGACACTGAAGCTTTCTTT. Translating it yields CASSVTSTGKRDTEAFF. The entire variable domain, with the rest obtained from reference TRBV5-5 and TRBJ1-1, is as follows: DAGVTQSPTHLIKTRGQQVTLRCSPISGHKSVSWYQQVLGQGPQFIFQYYEKEERGRGNFPDRFSARQFPNYSSELNVNALLLGDSALYLCASSVTSTGKRDTEAFFGQGTRLTVV.

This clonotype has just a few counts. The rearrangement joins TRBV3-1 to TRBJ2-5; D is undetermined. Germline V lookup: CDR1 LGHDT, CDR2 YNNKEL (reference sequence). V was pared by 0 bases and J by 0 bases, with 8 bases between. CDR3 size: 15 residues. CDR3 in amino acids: CASSQDGTHQETQYF. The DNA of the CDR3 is TGTGCCAGCAGCCAAGATGGCACGCACCAAGAGACCCAGTACTTC.

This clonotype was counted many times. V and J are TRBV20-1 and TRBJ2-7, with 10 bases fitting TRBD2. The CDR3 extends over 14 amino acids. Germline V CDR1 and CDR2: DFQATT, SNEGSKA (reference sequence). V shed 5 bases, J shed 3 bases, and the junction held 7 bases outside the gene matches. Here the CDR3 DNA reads TGCAGTGCTTCGAGTAGCGGGAGGCACTACGAGCAGTACTTC. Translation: CSASSSGRHYEQYF.

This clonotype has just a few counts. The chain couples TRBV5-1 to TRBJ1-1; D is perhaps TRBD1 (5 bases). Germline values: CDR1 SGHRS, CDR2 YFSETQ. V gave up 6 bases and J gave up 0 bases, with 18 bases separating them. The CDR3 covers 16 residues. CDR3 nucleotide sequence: TGCGCCAGCACTCCCGAAGCCCGGGGACTGAACACTGAAGCTTTCTTT. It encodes CASTPEARGLNTEAFF.

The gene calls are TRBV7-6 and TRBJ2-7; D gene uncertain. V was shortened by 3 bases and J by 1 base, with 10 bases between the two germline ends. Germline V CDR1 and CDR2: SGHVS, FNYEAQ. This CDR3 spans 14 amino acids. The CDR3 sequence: CASSLGSESYEQYF. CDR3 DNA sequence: TGTGCCAGCAGCTTGGGGTCTGAGTCCTACGAGCAGTACTTC. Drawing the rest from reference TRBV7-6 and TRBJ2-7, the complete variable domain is GAGVSQSPRYKVTKRGQDVALRCDPISGHVSLYWYRQALGQGPEFLTYFNYEAQQDKSGLPNDRFSAERPEGSISTLTIQRTEQRDSAMYRCASSLGSESYEQYFGPGTRLTVT.